These 11 T cell receptor beta chains were sequenced from one sample in a study of cytomegalovirus exposure and HLA in healthy donors. Vbeta (60) and Jbeta (13) primers were used in the PCR. Method: immunoSEQ multiplex PCR; TCRdb's copy keeps in-frame clones and lacks some. The table has 150,000 or so clones, 76% seen once; the top ten hold 2.5% to 3.5%. What was sequenced was PBMCs. Source of these receptors: a male donor in good health and CMV-seronegative.

This chain links TRBV6-6 with TRBJ1-5; no definite D call. The germline gives CDR1 MNHNY, CDR2 SVGAGI (reference sequence). CDR3 length equals 14 residues. The V gene lost 5 bases and the J gene lost 4 bases, with 12 bases spanning the gap. CDR3 protein: CASSVLTENQPQHF. CDR3 DNA sequence: TGTGCCAGCAGTGTATTAACAGAGAATCAGCCCCAGCATTTT.

The rearrangement uses TRBV19 and TRBJ2-1; 7 nucleotides line up with TRBD2. CDR1 is LNHDA and CDR2 is SQIVND in the germline V gene (reference sequence). J gave up 8 bases and V 8 bases, and 3 bases lay outside the gene matches. This CDR3 is 11 amino acids long. CDR3 residues: CASGGGYEQFF. Written as DNA, the CDR3 is TGTGCCAGTGGCGGGGGATATGAGCAGTTCTTC.

This clone was picked up one time. The V call is TRBV9, the J call TRBJ1-5, with D perhaps matching TRBD1 (5 bases). The length of the CDR3 is 17 residues. The ends were cut back, 4 bases at V and 3 bases at J, with 20 bases in the middle. From germline, CDR1 is SGDLS and CDR2 YYNGEE. The CDR3 reads CASSPGGYQYNNQPQHF. CDR3 coding DNA: TGTGCCAGCAGCCCTGGGGGGTATCAGTATAACAATCAGCCCCAGCATTTT.

This rearrangement joins TRBV29-1 to TRBJ2-1; D remains ambiguous. This CDR3 comprises 12 residues. The germline V and J ends were trimmed by 6 bases and 4 bases, with 10 bases remaining between them. Germline V gene data show CDR1 as SQVTM and CDR2 as ANQGSEA. The CDR3 DNA is TGCAGCGTAAATTGGAGTTACAATGAGCAGTTCTTC. Translation: CSVNWSYNEQFF.

CDR3 sequence reads: CASSPARGERYGYTF. The DNA of the CDR3 is TGTGCCAGTAGTCCAGCCCGAGGAGAGCGGTATGGCTACACCTTC. The chain uses TRBV19 and TRBJ1-2; D not certain. V was shortened by 5 bases and J by 5 bases, with 18 bases between the two germline ends. This CDR3 has 15 amino acids. Germline V CDR1 and CDR2: LNHDA, SQIVND (reference sequence).

A word on this clone: The junction and the germline gene differ at one end; a read error may be behind it. The chain links TRBV7-9 to TRBJ1-1, with a weak D call TRBD1 (6 bases). The CDR3 loop spans 15 amino acids. The germline V gene has CDR1 SEHNR and CDR2 FQNEAQ (reference sequence). Here the CDR3 DNA reads TGTTCCAGCACCTCCTGGGGAGGGGGTGATACTGAAGCTTTCTTT. Translating it yields CSSTSWGGGDTEAFF.

This clone appeared a single time. CDR3 in amino acids: CASSPPGGGYTEAFF. In DNA, the CDR3 is TGTGCCAGTAGTCCTCCGGGGGGGGGCTACACTGAAGCTTTCTTT. This chain joins TRBV19 and TRBJ1-1; the D gene is possibly TRBD1 (6 bases). CDR1 is LNHDA, CDR2 SQIVND, per germline (reference sequence). The CDR3 loop spans 15 amino acids. Trimming removed 5 bases at V and 3 bases at J, with 16 bases between.

The chain employs TRBV10-3 and TRBJ2-7, with 13 nucleotides matching TRBD2. J gave up 3 bases and V 11 bases, and 4 bases lay outside the gene matches. The CDR3 sequence is 13 residues long. Germline CDR1 is ENHRY and CDR2 is SYGVKD. As DNA, the CDR3 is TGTGCCCTTCGGACTAGCGGGGGCTACGAGCAGTACTTC. It specifies CALRTSGGYEQYF.

This clone has only a few counts. The chain is built from TRBV2 and TRBJ2-1; 9 positions match TRBD1. The CDR3 spans 14 residues. In germline, CDR1 is SNHLY, CDR2 FYNNEI. V shed 7 bases and J 5 bases; nucleotides not matched to a gene: 6. CDR3 nucleotide sequence: TGTGCCAGCAATCCGGGACAGGGACACAATGAGCAGTTCTTC. Its translation: CASNPGQGHNEQFF.

This chain connects TRBV28 to TRBJ1-5; D might be TRBD1 (5 bases). Deletions cut 6 bases from V and 0 bases from J, with 12 bases between. This CDR3 has 15 residues. Germline V gives CDR1 MDHEN, CDR2 SYDVKM. The CDR3 region has the DNA TGTGCCAGCAGCTTCGACAGTTATAGCAATCAGCCCCAGCATTTT. Amino acid sequence: CASSFDSYSNQPQHF.

The chain couples TRBV5-1 to TRBJ2-7; TRBD1 matches at 10 bases. Germline V lookup: CDR1 SGHRS, CDR2 YFSETQ. The CDR3 is 15 amino acids. V lost 4 bases and J lost 7; bases outside the gene matches: 11. The CDR3 protein is CASSGVTGGLREQYF. CDR3 sequence (DNA): TGCGCCAGCAGCGGAGTGACAGGGGGCTTACGGGAGCAGTACTTC.